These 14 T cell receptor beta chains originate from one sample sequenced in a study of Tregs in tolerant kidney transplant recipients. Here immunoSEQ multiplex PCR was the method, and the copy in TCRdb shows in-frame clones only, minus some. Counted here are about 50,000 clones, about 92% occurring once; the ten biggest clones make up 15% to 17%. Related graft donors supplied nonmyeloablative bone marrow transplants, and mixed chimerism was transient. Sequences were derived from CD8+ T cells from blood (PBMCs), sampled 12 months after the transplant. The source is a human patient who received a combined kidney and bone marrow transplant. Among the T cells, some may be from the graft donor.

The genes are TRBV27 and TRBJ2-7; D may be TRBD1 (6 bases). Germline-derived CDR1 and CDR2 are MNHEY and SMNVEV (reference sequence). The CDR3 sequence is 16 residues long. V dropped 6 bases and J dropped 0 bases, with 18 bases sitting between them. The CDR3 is CASRTTGSRSSYEQYF. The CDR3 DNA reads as TGTGCCAGCAGGACTACAGGGTCTAGGAGCTCCTACGAGCAGTACTTC.

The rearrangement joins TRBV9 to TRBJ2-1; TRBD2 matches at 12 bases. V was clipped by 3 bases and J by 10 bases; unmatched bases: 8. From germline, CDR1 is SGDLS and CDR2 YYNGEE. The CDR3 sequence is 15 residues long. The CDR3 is CASSDTSGGFREQFF. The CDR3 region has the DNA TGTGCCAGCAGCGACACTAGCGGGGGGTTCAGGGAGCAGTTCTTC.

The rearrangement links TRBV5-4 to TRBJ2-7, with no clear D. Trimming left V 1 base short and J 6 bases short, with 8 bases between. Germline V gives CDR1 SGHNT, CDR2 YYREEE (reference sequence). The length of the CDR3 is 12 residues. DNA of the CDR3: TGTGCCAGCAGCTTGCGGGTGGGCGAGCAGTACTTC. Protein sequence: CASSLRVGEQYF.

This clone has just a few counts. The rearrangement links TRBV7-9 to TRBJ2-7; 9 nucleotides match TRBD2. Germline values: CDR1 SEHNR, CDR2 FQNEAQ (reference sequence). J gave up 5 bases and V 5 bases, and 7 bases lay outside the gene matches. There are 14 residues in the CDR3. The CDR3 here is CASSVSGSGDEQYF. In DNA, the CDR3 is TGTGCCAGCAGCGTTAGCGGGAGTGGAGACGAGCAGTACTTC.

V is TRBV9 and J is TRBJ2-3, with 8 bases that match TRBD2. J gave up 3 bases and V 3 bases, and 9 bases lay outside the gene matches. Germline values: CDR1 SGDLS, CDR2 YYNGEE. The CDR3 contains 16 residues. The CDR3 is CASSARIGGATDTQYF. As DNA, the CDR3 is TGTGCCAGCAGCGCCCGGATCGGGGGGGCGACAGATACGCAGTATTTT. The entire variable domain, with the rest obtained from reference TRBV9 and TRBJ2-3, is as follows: DSGVTQTPKHLITATGQRVTLRCSPRSGDLSVYWYQQSLDQGLQFLIQYYNGEERAKGNILERFSAQQFPDLHSELNLSSLELGDSALYFCASSARIGGATDTQYFGPGTRLTVL.

CDR3 DNA sequence: TGTGCCAGCAGCTTAGCGCCAGAGGGTAATGAGCAGTTCTTC. Its protein is CASSLAPEGNEQFF. This sequence joins TRBV7-8 and TRBJ2-1; possibly TRBD2 for D (5 bases). In germline, CDR1 is SGHVS, CDR2 FQNEAQ. Trimming took off 0 bases at V and 7 bases at J, with 10 bases between the two ends. This CDR3 contains 14 residues.

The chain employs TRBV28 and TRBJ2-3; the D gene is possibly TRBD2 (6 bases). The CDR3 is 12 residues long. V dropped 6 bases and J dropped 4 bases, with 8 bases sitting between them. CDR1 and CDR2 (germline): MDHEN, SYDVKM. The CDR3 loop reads CASRRDSDTQYF. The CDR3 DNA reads TGTGCCAGCAGACGGGACTCAGATACGCAGTATTTT.

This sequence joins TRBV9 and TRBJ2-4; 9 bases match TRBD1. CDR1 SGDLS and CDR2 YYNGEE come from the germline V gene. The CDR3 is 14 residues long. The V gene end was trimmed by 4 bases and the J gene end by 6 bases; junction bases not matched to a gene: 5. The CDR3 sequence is CASSPQGASNIQYF. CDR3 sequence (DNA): TGTGCCAGCAGCCCACAGGGGGCCTCAAACATTCAGTACTTC.

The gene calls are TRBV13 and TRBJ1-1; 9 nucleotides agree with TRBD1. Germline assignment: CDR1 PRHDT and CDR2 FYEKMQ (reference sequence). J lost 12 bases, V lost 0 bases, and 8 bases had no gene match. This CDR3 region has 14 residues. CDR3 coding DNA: TGTGCCAGCAGCTTAGGCGCCGACAGGGGGAGGACTTTCTTT. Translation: CASSLGADRGRTFF.

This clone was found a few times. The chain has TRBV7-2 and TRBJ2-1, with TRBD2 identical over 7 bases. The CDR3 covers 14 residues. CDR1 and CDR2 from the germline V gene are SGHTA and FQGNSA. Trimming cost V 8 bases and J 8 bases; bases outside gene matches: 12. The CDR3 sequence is CASARLAGPDEQFF. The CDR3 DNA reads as TGTGCCAGCGCTCGATTAGCGGGTCCGGATGAGCAGTTCTTC.

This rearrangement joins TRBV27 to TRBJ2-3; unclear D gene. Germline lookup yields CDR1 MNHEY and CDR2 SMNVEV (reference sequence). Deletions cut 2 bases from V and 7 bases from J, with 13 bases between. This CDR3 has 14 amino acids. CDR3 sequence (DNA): TGTGCCAGCAGTTTAGCTAGAATGAGATATACGCAGTATTTT. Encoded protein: CASSLARMRYTQYF.

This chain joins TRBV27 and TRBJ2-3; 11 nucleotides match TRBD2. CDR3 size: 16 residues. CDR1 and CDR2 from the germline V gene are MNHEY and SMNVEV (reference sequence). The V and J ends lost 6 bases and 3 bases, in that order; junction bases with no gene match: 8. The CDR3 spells CASSPGTSGRTDTQYF. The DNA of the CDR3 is TGTGCCAGCAGCCCCGGGACTAGCGGTAGGACAGATACGCAGTATTTT.

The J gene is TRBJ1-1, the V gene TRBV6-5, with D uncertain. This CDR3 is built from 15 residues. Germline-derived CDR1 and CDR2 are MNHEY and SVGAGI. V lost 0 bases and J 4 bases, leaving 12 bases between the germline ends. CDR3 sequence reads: CASSYSAEEVTEAFF. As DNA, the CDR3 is TGTGCCAGCAGTTACTCCGCGGAAGAGGTCACTGAAGCTTTCTTT.

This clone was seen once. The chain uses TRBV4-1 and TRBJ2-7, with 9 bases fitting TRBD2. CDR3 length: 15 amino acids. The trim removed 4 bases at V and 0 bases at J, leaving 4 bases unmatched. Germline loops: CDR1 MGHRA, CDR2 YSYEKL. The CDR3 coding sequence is TGCGCCAGCAGCCCGAGCGGGGGGAGCTCCTACGAGCAGTACTTC. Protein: CASSPSGGSSYEQYF.